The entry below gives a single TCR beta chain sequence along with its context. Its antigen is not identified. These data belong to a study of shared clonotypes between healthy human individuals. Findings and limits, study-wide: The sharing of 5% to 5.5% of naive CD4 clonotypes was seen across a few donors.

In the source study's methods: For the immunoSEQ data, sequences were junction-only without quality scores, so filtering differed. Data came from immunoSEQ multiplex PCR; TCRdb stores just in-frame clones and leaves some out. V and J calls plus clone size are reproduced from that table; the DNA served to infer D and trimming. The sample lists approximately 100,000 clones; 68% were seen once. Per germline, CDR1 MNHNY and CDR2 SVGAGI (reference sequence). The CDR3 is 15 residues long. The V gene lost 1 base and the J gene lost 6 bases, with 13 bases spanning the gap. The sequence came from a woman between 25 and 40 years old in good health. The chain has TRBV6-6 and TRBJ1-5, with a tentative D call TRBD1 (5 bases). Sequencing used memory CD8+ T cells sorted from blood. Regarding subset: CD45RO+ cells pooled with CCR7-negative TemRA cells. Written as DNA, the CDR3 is TGTGCCAGCAGTTACTTGAAGGGGCTGGGTCAGCCCCAGCATTTT. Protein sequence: CASSYLKGLGQPQHF.